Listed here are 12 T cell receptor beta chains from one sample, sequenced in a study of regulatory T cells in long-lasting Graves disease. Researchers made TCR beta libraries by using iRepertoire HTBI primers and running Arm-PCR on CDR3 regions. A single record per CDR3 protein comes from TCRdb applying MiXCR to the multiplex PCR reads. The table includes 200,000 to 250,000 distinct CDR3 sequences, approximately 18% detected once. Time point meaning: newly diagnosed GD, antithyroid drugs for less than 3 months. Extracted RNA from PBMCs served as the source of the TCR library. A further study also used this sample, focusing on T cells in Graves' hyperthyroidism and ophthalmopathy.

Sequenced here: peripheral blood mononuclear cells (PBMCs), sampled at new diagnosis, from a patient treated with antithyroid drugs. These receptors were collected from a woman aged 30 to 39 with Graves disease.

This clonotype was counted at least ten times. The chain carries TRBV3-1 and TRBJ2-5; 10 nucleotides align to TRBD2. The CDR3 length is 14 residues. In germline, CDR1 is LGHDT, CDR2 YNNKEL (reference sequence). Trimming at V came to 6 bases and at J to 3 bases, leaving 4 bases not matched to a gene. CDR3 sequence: CASRSSGSKETQYF. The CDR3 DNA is TGTGCCAGCAGGTCTAGCGGGAGCAAAGAGACCCAGTACTTC.

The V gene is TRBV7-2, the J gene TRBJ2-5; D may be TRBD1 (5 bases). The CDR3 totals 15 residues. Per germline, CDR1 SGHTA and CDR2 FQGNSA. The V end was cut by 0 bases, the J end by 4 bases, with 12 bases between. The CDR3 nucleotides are TGTGCCAGCAGCTTAGCGGGGCAGGGTGCAGAGACCCAGTACTTC. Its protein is CASSLAGQGAETQYF.

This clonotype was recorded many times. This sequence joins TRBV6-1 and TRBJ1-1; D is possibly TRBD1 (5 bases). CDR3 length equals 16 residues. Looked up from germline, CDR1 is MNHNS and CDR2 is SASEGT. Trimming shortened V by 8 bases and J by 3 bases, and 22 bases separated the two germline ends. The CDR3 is CASSRVRIGSDTEAFF. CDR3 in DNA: TGTGCCAGCTCCAGGGTGCGTATTGGCTCTGACACTGAAGCTTTCTTT.

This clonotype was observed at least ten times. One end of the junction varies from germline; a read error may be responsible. CDR3 sequence reads: CASSSGQGQGTQYF. The CDR3 region has the DNA TGTGCCAGCAGTTCCGGACAGGGCCAAGGGACCCAGTACTTC. This sequence joins TRBV27 and TRBJ2-5; 8 bases line up with TRBD1. Germline CDR1 and CDR2: MNHEY and SMNVEV (reference sequence). This CDR3 is 14 amino acids long.

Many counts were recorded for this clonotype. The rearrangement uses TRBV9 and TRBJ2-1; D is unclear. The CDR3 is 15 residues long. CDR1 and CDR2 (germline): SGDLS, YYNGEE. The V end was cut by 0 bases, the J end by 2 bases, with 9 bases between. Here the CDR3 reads CASSVELLTYNEQFF. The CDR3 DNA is TGTGCCAGCAGCGTAGAACTACTAACCTACAATGAGCAGTTCTTC.

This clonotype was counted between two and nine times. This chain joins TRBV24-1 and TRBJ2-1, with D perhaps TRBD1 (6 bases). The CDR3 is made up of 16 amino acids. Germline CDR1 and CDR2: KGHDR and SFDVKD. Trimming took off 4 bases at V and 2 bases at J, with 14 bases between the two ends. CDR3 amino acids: CATSDTGTQTYNEQFF. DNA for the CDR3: TGTGCCACCAGTGACACCGGGACACAGACCTACAATGAGCAGTTCTTC.

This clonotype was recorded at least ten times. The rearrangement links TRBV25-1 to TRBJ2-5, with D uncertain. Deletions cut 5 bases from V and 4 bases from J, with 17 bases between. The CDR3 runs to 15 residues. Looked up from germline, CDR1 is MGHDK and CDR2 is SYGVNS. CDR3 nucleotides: TGTGCCAGCAGTTTTAATTTCGACAAAGGAGAGACCCAGTACTTC. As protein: CASSFNFDKGETQYF.

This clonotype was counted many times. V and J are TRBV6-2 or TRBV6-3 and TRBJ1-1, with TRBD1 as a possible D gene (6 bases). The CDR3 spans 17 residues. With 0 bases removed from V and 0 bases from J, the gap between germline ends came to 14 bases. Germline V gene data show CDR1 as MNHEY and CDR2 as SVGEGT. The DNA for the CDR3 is TGTGCCAGCAGTTACTCGTTACAGGACAGAATGAACACTGAAGCTTTCTTT. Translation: CASSYSLQDRMNTEAFF.

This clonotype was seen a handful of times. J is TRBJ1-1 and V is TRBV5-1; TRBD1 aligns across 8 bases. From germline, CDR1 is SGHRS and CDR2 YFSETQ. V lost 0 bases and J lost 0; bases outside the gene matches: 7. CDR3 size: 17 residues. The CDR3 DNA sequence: TGCGCCAGCAGCTTGGCTCAGGGGGCAAGGGTGAACACTGAAGCTTTCTTT. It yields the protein CASSLAQGARVNTEAFF.

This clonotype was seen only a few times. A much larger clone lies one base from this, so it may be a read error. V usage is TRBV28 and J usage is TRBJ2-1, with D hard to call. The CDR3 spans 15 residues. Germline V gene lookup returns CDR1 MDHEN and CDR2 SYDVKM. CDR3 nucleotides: TGTGTCAGCACATCCAAGGGCCTCTCCTACAATGAGCAGTTCTTC. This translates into CVSTSKGLSYNEQFF.

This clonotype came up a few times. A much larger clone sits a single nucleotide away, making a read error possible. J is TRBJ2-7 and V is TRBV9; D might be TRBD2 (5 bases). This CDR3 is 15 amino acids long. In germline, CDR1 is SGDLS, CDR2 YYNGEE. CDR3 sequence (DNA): TGTGCCAGCAGCGTAGCGAGCGGAAGCTCCTGCGAGCAGTACTTC. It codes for CASSVASGSSCEQYF.

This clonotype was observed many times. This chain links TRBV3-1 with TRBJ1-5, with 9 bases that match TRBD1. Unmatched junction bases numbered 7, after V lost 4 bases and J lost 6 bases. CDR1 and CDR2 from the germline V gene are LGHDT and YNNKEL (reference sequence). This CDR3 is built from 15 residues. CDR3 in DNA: TGTGCCAGCAGCCCGTCCGGGACAGGGACTCAGCCCCAGCATTTT. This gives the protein CASSPSGTGTQPQHF.